This T cell receptor beta chain was observed in a study of blood T cell repertoires in COVID-19. Study information: There were acute and convalescent COVID-19 samples, and they came from the United States, Italy and Spain. PBMCs, B-cell-depleted T cells, or T cells provided the cDNA or gDNA that made up the material.

In the source study's methods: For nucleated cells, counts were estimated from reference gene primer amplification. Data came from immunoSEQ multiplex PCR; TCRdb stores just in-frame clones and leaves some out. V and J calls and clone size are copied from that table; D and trimming were computed from the DNA. Of 90,000 to 150,000 clones in the sample, about 87% were seen once. CDR3 length: 17 amino acids. The V gene end was trimmed by 1 base and the J gene end by 1 base; junction bases not matched to a gene: 7. Looked up from germline, CDR1 is SGHRS and CDR2 is YFSETQ. This chain uses TRBV5-1 with TRBJ2-2; 7 bases agree with TRBD1. Source material: peripheral blood. The clonotype comes from a woman aged 45-59 years with acute or convalescent COVID-19. Here the CDR3 reads CASSLNPRTGNTGELFF. The DNA for the CDR3 is TGCGCCAGCAGCTTGAACCCCAGGACAGGGAACACCGGGGAGCTGTTTTTT.